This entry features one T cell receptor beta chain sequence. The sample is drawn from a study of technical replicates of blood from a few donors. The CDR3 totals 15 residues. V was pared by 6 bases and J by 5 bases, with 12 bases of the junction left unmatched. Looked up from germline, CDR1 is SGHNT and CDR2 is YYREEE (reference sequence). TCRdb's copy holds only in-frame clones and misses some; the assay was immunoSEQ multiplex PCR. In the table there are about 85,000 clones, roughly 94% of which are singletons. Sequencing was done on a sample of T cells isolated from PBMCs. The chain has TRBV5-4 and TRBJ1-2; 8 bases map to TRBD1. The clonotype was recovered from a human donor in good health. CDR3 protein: CASTLGRGRRYGYTF. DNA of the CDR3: TGTGCCAGCACCCTGGGCAGGGGGCGACGGTATGGCTACACCTTC.